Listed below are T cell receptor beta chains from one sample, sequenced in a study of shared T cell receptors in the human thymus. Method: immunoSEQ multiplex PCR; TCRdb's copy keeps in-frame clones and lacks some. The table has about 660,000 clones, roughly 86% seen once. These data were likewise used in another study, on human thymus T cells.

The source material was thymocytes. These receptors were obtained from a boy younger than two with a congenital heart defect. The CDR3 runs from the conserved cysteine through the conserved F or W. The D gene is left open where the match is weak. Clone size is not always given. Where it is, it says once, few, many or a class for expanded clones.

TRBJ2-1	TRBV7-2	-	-	CASSLDSSTRSYNEQFF	TGTGCCAGCAGCTTAGATAGCTCAACCCGAAGCTACAATGAGCAGTTCTTC
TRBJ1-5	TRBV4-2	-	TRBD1	CASSQDTPGQGDQPQHF	TGTGCCAGCAGCCAAGATACCCCAGGACAGGGGGATCAGCCCCAGCATTTT
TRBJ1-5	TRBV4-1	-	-	CASSQAGSNQPQHF	TGCGCCAGCAGCCAAGCGGGGAGCAATCAGCCCCAGCATTTT
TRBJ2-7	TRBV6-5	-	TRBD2	CASSRLAGANYEQYF	TGTGCCAGCAGCCGACTAGCGGGAGCCAACTACGAGCAGTACTTC
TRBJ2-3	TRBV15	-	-	CATSIQSTDTQYF	TGTGCCACCAGCATCCAGAGCACAGATACGCAGTATTTT
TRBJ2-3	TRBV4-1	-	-	CASSPKETRTDTQYF	TGCGCCAGCAGCCCTAAGGAGACTAGGACAGATACGCAGTATTTT
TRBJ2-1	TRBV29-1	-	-	CSAQIWDTAYNEQFF	TGCAGCGCGCAAATTTGGGACACTGCATACAATGAGCAGTTCTTC
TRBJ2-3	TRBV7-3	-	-	CASSLERTSSTDTQYF	TGTGCCAGCAGCCTTGAGCGGACCTCTAGCACAGATACGCAGTATTTT
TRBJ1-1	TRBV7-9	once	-	CASSRGVWGSMNTEAFF	TGTGCCAGCAGCCGCGGCGTATGGGGCAGCATGAACACTGAAGCTTTCTTT
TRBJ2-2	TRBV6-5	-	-	CASSYWGEPNTGELFF	TGTGCCAGCAGTTACTGGGGGGAACCGAACACCGGGGAGCTGTTTTTT
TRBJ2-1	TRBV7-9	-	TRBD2	CASSFFRTGGPNEQFF	TGTGCCAGCAGCTTTTTTAGGACGGGGGGGCCAAATGAGCAGTTCTTC
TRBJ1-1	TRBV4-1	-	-	CASSQVLGAVEAFF	TGCGCCAGCAGCCAAGTTCTGGGGGCGGTTGAAGCTTTCTTT
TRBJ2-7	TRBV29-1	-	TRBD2	CSVEWGGGLEQYF	TGCAGCGTTGAATGGGGGGGAGGCCTGGAGCAGTACTTC
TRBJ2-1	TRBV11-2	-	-	CASSPIKLAVGGDEQFF	TGTGCCAGCAGCCCGATTAAGCTAGCAGTCGGCGGGGATGAGCAGTTCTTC
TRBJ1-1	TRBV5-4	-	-	CASSHQHRVGKAFF	TGTGCCAGCAGCCACCAACACAGGGTCGGAAAAGCTTTCTTT
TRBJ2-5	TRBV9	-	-	CASSVALGEAKETQYF	TGTGCCAGCAGCGTAGCTCTGGGGGAGGCTAAAGAGACCCAGTACTTC
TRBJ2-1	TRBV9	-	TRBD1	CASSGGQADNEQFF	TGTGCCAGCAGTGGTGGACAGGCAGACAATGAGCAGTTCTTC
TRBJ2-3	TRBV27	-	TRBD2	CASSLFAGGPPDTQYF	TGTGCCAGCAGTTTGTTCGCGGGGGGGCCCCCAGATACGCAGTATTTT
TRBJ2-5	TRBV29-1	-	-	CSALTGTRKETQYF	TGCAGCGCACTAACCGGGACAAGAAAAGAGACCCAGTACTTC
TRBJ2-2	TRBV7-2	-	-	CASSLRVAGELFF	TGTGCCAGCAGCTTACGGGTAGCCGGGGAGCTGTTTTTT
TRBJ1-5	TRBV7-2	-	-	CASSPKGHNQPQHF	TGTGCCAGCAGCCCAAAGGGGCACAATCAGCCCCAGCATTTT
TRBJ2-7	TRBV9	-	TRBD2	CASSVGGRAEEQYF	TGTGCCAGCAGCGTTGGCGGGAGGGCAGAGGAGCAGTACTTC
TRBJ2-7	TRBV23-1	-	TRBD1	CAPKVSGGSYEQYF	TGCGCCCCCAAAGTATCAGGGGGCTCCTACGAGCAGTACTTC
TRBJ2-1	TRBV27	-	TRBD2	CASSLRSWVLAEFSYNEQFF	TGTGCCAGCAGTTTAAGGTCTTGGGTGCTAGCGGAGTTCTCCTACAATGAGCAGTTCTTC
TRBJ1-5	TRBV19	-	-	CASNPTGRNQPQHF	TGTGCCAGTAATCCGACAGGCAGGAATCAGCCCCAGCATTTT
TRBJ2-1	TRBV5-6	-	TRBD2	CASSLRTSRGEQFF	TGTGCCAGCAGCTTAAGGACTAGCCGAGGGGAGCAGTTCTTC
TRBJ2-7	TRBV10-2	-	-	CASSGPQGLPYEQYF	TGCGCCAGCAGTGGACCCCAGGGGCTCCCCTACGAGCAGTACTTC
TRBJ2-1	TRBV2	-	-	CASRARGNEQFF	TGTGCCAGCAGAGCTAGGGGAAATGAGCAGTTCTTC
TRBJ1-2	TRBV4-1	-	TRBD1	CASSQGGTGGYGYTF	TGCGCCAGCAGCCAAGGCGGGACAGGGGGTTATGGCTACACCTTC
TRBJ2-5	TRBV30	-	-	CAWSQGSEKETQYF	TGTGCCTGGAGTCAGGGCTCAGAGAAAGAGACCCAGTACTTC
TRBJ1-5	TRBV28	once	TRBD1	CASSPTGQRPQHF	TGTGCCAGCAGTCCTACGGGACAGCGGCCCCAGCATTTT
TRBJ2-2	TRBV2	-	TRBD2	CASSDILQREAPNTGELFF	TGTGCCAGCAGTGACATTCTGCAGCGGGAGGCCCCGAACACCGGGGAGCTGTTTTTT
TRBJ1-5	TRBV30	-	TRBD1	CAWSRGRGFNQPQHF	TGTGCCTGGAGTCGGGGCAGGGGGTTCAATCAGCCCCAGCATTTT
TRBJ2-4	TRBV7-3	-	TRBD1	CASSSTGTENIQYF	TGTGCCAGCAGCTCCACCGGGACAGAAAACATTCAGTACTTC
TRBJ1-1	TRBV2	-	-	CANQDSPRNTEAFF	TGTGCCAACCAAGATTCTCCGAGGAACACTGAAGCTTTCTTT
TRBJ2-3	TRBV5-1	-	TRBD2	CASSWVTSGSSTDTQYF	TGCGCCAGCAGCTGGGTAACTAGCGGCTCTAGCACAGATACGCAGTATTTT
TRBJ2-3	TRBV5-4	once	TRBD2	CASSRQTPSGASTDTQYF	TGTGCCAGCAGCCGGCAAACTCCTAGCGGGGCCAGCACAGATACGCAGTATTTT
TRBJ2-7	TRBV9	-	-	CASSAGTVRGRYEQYF	TGTGCCAGCAGCGCAGGGACGGTCAGGGGACGATACGAGCAGTACTTC
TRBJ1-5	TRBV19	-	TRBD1	CASTPGQSYSNQPQHF	TGTGCCAGTACGCCGGGACAGAGCTATAGCAATCAGCCCCAGCATTTT
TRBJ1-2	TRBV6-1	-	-	CASSEWRINYGYTF	TGTGCCAGCAGTGAATGGAGGATTAACTATGGCTACACCTTC
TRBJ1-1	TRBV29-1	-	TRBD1	CSDDRGLNTEAFF	TGCAGCGACGACAGGGGTCTGAACACTGAAGCTTTCTTT
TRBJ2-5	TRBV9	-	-	CASSATGAGETQYF	TGTGCCAGCAGCGCAACAGGGGCGGGGGAGACCCAGTACTTC
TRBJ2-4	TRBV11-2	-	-	CASSSPGLLGDIQYF	TGTGCCAGCAGCTCTCCGGGACTTTTGGGGGACATTCAGTACTTC
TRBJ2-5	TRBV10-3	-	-	CAIRTRQQETQYF	TGTGCCATCAGAACTAGACAACAAGAGACCCAGTACTTC
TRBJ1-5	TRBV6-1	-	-	CASSGGGSNQPQHF	TGTGCCAGCAGTGGCGGCGGAAGCAATCAGCCCCAGCATTTT